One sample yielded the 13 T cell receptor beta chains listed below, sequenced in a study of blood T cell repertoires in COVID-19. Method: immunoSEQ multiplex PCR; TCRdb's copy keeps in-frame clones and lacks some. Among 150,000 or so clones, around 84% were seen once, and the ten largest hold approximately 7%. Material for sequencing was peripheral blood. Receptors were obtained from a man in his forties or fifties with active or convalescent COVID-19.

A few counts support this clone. CDR3 protein: CASSHRTETATNEKLFF. Here the CDR3 DNA reads TGTGCCAGCTCACACAGGACAGAAACTGCAACTAATGAAAAACTGTTTTTT. The genes are TRBV18 and TRBJ1-4, with D perhaps TRBD1 (6 bases). Germline-derived CDR1 and CDR2 are KGHSH and LQKENI. The CDR3 consists of 17 residues. The V and J ends lost 4 bases and 0 bases respectively, with 15 bases between them.

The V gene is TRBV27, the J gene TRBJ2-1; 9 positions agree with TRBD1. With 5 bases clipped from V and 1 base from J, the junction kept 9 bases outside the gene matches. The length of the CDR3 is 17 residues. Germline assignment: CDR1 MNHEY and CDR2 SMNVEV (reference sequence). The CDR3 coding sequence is TGTGCCAGCAGTCCCCCGGGACAGGGCTATTCCTACAATGAGCAGTTCTTC. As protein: CASSPPGQGYSYNEQFF.

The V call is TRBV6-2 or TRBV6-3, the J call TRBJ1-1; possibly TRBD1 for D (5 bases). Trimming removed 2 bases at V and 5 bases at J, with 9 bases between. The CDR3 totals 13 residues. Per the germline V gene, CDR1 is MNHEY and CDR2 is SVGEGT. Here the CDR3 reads CASSYGARTEAFF. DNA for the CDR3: TGTGCCAGCAGTTACGGGGCGAGAACTGAAGCTTTCTTT.

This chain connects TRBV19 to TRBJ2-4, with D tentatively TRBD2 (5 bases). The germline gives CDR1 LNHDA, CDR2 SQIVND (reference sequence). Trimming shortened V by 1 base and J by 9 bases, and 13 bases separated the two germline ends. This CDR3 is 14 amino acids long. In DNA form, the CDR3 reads TGTGCCAGTAGTATAGTCGAGGGCTCGGGCATTCAGTACTTC. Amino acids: CASSIVEGSGIQYF.

The CDR3 DNA reads as TGTGCCAGCACCCTCGGGGGGGAAAAACTGTTTTTT. It yields the protein CASTLGGEKLFF. The chain links TRBV5-6 to TRBJ1-4; a weak D match, TRBD1 (5 bases). Germline values: CDR1 SGHDT, CDR2 YYEEEE. The CDR3 runs to 12 residues. Trimming took 6 bases from V and 8 from J, leaving 11 bases between them.

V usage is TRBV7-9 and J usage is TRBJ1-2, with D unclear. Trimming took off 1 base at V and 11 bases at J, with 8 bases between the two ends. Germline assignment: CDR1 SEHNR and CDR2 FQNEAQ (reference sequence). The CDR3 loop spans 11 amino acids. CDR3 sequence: CASSLDAGYTF. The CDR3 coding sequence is TGTGCCAGCAGCTTAGATGCGGGTTACACCTTC.

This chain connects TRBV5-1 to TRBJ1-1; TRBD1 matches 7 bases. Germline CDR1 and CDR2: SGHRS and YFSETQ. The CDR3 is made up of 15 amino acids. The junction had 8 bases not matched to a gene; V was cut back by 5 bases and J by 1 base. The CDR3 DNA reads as TGCGCCAGCAGGGAAACAGGGGCTGCGAACACTGAAGCTTTCTTT. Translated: CASRETGAANTEAFF.

The CDR3 protein is CASSQEGGPALGNTIYF. In DNA form, the CDR3 reads TGTGCCAGCAGCCAGGAAGGGGGACCCGCTCTTGGAAACACCATATATTTT. The J gene is TRBJ1-3, the V gene TRBV3-1 (or the pseudogene TRBV3-2); the D gene is possibly TRBD1 (6 bases). CDR3 length: 17 amino acids. The ends were cut back, 3 bases at V and 3 bases at J, with 18 bases in the middle. The V gene's germline CDR1 is LGHDT and CDR2 YNNKEL (reference sequence).

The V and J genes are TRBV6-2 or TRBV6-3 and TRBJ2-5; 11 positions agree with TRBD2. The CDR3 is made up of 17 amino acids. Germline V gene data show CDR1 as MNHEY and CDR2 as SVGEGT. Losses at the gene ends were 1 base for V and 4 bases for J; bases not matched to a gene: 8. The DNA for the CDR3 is TGTGCCAGCAGTTACTTGACTAGCGGGATTCGGGGAGAGACCCAGTACTTC. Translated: CASSYLTSGIRGETQYF.

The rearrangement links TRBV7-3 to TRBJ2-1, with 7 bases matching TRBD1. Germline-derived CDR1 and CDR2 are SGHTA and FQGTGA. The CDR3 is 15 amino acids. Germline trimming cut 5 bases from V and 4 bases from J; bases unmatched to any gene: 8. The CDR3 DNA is TGTGCCAGCAGCGGAGGACAGGCTTCTTACAATGAGCAGTTCTTC. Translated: CASSGGQASYNEQFF.

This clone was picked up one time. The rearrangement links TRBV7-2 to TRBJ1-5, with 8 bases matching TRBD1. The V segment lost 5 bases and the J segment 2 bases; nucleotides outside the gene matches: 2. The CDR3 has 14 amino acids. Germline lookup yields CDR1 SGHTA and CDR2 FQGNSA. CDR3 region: CASSQGARNQPQHF. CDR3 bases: TGTGCCAGCAGCCAGGGGGCCCGCAATCAGCCCCAGCATTTT.

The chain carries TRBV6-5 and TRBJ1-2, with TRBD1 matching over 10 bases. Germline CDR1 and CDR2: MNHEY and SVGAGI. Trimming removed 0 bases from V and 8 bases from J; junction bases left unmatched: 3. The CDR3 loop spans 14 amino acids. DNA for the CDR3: TGTGCCAGCAGTTACTCGGGGACAGGGGTCGGCTACACCTTC. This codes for CASSYSGTGVGYTF.

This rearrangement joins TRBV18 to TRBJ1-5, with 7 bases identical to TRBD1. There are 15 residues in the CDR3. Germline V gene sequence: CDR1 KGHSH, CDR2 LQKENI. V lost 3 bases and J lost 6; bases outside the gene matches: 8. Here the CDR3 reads CASSPTTGRGQPQHF. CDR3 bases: TGTGCCAGCTCACCTACGACAGGGCGGGGTCAGCCCCAGCATTTT.